This T cell receptor (beta chain) was observed in a study of T cell responses to AZD1222 COVID-19 vaccine (dated by TCRdb to 2020 to 2022). Describing the broader study: TCR sequencing was performed for about 250 trial participants, of whom 200 to 220 were given two doses of AZD1222 and some 26 were given two doses of MenACWY control vaccine. Trial participants were enrolled by age into subgroups of 18-55, 56-69 and 70-plus years, and around 150, 28 and 57 TCR-sequenced participants, respectively, were included in these subgroups.

Of note for this clone: Its antigen remains undetermined. No per-base quality is available; no much larger clone lies one base away.

In the paper's terms, the time point label means: about 28 days (+/-7) after the second vaccine dose. AZD1222 recipients whose second dose came at about 4 weeks and those whose second dose came at about 12 weeks were combined into one group, since spike-specific TCR depth and breadth did not differ between the two schedules. The vaccinee samples were drawn from two UK trials, COV001 and COV002, one of which was a single-blind randomized controlled phase 2/3 trial testing AZD1222 (ChAdOx1 nCoV-19) in healthy adults. For TCRbeta chain sequencing, PBMC samples were collected from trial participants at day 0 and at day 28 after the second dose. The CDR3 regions of human TCRbeta chains were analyzed by immunosequencing. Per the source publication's procedure: Repertoire TCRs were checked for matches against a reference library of SARS-CoV-2-specific TCRs that had been generated using the MIRA antigen-specificity platform. Breadth was defined as the fraction of unique TCRs that were SARS-CoV-2-associated, and depth was defined as the fraction of total T cells that were SARS-CoV-2-associated. Using the MIRA data, each spike-specific TCR was assigned both to the spike region to which the TCR was reactive and to a CD4 or CD8 class. Log10-transformed breadth and depth values were compared by one-way ANOVA with Sidak's multiple comparisons tests. TCRdb re-hosts the immuneACCESS table, in-frame sequences only. Its copies lack some clones; in the studies checked, an unresolved V gene accounts for under half of them, and the cause for the rest is not known. That table gives V, J and clone size, and the DNA gave D and trimming. For this sample the table gives approximately 67,000 clones, of which approximately 90% were detected only once. In total, the top ten clones hold about 28% of the sample.

From cysteine to phenylalanine, the CDR3 is 17 amino acids long. Just CDR3 DNA is preserved here, 51 bases in frame from base 1. Per the germline V gene, SGHRS is the CDR1 and YFSETQ is the CDR2. Trimming removed 5 bases from V and 0 bases from J, leaving 21 bases between the germline ends. General findings and caveats noted by the study authors: Participants were mostly white British, with more females than males. The authors suggested clonal diversity may have been underestimated. No day 14 peak-response samples were available, so repertoires were characterized only after the peak T cell response. In the small 56-69-year group, the increase in depth fell short of significance, most likely because of low power. A significant rise in spike-specific TCR breadth and depth was observed after two AZD1222 doses relative to day 0 and relative to MenACWY recipients. Nearly half of unique spike-specific TCRs reportedly recognized epitopes outside regions mutated in the B.1.351 and B.1.1.7 variants. The whole spike protein was spanned by vaccine-associated CD4 TCRs, and dominant responses were seen in regions 160-218 and 743-854. Conclusions about previously exposed vaccinees were limited because only six or seven AZD1222 recipients were SARS-CoV-2 seropositive at baseline.

The sequence joins TRBV5-1 to TRBJ2-7; the D call is possibly TRBD1 or TRBD2, each sharing 5 bases. The receptor's source is an adult who received the AZD1222 COVID-19 vaccine. Sequencing was performed on peripheral blood, taken 28 days after the second AZD1222 dose. The CDR3 corresponds to CASRLSPRGVGSYEQYF. The DNA sequence is TGCGCCAGCAGACTGTCGCCGAGGGGTGTTGGCTCCTACGAGCAGTACTTC.